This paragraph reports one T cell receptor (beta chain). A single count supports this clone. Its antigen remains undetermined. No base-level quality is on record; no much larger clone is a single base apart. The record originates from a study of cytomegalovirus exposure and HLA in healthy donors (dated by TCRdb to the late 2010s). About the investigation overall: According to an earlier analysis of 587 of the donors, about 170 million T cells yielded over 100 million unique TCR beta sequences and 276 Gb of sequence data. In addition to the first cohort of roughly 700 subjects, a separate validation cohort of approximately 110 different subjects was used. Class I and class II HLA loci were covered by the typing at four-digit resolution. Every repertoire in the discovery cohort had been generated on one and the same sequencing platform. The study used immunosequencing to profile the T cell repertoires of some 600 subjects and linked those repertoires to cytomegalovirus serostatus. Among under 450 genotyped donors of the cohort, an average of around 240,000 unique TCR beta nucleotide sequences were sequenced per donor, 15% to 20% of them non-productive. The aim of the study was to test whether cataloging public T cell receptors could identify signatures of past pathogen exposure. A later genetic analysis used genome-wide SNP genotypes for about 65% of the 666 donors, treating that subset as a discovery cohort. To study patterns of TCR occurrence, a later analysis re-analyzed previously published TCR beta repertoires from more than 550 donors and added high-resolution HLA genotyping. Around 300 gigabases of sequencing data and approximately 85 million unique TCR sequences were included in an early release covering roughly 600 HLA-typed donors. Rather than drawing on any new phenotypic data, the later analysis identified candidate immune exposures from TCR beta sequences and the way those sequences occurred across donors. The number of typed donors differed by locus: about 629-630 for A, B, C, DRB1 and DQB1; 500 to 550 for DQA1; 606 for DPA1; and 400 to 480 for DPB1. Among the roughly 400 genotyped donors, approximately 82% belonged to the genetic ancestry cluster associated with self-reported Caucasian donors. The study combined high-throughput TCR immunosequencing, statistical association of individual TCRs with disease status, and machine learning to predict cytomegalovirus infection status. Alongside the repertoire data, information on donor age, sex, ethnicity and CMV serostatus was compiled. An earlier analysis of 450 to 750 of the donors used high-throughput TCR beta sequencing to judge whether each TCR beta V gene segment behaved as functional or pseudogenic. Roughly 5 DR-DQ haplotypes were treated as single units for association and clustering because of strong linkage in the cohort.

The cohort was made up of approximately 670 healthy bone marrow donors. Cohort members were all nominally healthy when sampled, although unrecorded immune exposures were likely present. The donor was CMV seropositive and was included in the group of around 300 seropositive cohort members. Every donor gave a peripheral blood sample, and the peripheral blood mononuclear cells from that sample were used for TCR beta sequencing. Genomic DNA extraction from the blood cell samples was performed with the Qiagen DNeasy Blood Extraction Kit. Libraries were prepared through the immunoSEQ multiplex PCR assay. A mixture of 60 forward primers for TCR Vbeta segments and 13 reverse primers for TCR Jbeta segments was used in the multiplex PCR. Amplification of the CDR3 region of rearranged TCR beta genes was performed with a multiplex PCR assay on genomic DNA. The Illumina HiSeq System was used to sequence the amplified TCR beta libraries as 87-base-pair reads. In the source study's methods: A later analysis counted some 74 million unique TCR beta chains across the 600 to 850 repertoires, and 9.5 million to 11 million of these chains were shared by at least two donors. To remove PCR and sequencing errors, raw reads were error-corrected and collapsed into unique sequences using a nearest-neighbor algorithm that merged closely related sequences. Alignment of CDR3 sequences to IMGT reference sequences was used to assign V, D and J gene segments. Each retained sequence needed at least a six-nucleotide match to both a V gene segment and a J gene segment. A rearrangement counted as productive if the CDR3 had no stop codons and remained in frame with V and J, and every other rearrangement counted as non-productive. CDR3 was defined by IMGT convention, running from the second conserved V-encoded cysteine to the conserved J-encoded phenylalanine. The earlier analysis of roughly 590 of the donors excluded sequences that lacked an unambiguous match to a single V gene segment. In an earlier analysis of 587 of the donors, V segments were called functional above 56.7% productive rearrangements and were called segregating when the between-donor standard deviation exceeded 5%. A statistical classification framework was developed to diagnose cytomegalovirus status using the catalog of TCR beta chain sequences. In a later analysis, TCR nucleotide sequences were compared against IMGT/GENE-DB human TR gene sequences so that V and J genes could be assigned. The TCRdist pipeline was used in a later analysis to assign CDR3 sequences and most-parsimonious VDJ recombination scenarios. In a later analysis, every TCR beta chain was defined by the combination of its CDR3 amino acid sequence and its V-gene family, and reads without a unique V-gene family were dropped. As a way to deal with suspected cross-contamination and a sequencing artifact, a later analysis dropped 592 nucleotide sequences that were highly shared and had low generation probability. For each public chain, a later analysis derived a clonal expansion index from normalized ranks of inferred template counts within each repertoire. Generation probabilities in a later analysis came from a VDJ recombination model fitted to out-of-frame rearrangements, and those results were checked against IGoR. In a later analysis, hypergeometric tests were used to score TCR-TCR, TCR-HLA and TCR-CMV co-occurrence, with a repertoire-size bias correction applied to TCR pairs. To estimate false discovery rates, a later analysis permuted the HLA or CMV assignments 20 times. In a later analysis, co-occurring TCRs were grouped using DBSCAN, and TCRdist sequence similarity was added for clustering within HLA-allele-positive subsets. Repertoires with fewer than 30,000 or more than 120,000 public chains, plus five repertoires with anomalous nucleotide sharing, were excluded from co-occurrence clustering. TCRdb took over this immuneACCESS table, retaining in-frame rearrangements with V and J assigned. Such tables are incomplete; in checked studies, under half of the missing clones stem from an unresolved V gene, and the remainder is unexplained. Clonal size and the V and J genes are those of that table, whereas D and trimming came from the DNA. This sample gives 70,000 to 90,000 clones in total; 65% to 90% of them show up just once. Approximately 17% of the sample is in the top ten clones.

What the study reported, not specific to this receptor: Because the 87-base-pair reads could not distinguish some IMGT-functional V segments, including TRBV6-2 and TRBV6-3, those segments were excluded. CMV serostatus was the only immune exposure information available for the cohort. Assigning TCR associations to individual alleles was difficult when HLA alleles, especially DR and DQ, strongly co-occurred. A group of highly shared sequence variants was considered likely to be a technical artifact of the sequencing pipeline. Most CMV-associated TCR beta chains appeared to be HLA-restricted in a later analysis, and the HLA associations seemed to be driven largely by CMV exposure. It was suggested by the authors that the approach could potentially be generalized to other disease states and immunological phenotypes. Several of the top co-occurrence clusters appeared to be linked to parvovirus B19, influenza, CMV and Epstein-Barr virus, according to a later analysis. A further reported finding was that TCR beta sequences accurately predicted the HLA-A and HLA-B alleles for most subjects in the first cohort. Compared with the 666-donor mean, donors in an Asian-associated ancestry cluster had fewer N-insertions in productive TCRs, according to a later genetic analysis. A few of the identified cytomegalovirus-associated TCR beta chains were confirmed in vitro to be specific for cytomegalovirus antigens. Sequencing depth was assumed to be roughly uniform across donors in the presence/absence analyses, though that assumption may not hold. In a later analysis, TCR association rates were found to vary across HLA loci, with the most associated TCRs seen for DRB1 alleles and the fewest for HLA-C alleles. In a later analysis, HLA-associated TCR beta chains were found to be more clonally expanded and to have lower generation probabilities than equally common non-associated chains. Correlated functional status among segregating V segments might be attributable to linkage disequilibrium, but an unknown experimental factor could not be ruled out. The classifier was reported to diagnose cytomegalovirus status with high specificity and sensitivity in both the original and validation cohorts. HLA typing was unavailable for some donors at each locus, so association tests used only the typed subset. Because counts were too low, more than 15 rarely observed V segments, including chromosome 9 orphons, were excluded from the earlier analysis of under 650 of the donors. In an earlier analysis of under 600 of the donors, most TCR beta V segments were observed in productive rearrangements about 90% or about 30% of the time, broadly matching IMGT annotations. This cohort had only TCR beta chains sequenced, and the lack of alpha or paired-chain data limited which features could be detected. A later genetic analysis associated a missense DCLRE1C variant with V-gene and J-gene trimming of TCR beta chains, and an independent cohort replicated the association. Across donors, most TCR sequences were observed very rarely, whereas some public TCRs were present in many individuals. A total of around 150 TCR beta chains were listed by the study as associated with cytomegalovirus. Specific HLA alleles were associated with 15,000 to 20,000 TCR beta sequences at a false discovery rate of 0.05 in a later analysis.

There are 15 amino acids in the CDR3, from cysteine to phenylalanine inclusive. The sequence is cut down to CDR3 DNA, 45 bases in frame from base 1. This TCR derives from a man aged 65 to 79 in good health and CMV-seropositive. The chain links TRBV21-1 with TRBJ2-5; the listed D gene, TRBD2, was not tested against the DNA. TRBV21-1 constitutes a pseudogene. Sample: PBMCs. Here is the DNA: TGTGCCAGAGAGCCGGGAGCGGGACACCAAGAGACCCAGTACTTC. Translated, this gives CAREPGAGHQETQYF.